These 2 T cell receptor beta chains were all obtained from the same sample, sequenced in a study of T-cell memory formation after mild COVID-19. A single record per CDR3 protein comes from TCRdb applying MiXCR to the 5' RACE reads. The sample holds about 470,000 distinct CDR3 sequences; 20% to 25% are singletons and the top ten take under 15%. Sequencing was done on a sample of PBMCs or a T cell subset sorted from them (not recorded which). All receptors come from an adult woman who had mild COVID-19 (a few samples of this study predate the infection). Cell type and time point are not known.

The chain combines TRBV7-2 with TRBJ2-5, with TRBD2 matching 12 bases. There are 18 residues in the CDR3. Germline CDR1 is SGHTA and CDR2 is FQGNSA. The V gene end was trimmed by 6 bases and the J gene end by 5 bases; junction bases not matched to a gene: 16. This CDR3 reads CASSLRLAGAHRRETQYF. The DNA for the CDR3 is TGTGCCAGCAGTTTAAGACTAGCGGGGGCCCACAGGCGGGAGACCCAGTACTTC.

This clonotype was counted between two and nine times. The J gene is TRBJ2-2, the V gene TRBV5-1; D is ambiguous. The CDR3 loop spans 15 amino acids. Trimming took off 3 bases at V and 6 bases at J, with 15 bases between the two ends. Germline V lookup: CDR1 SGHRS, CDR2 YFSETQ. Here the CDR3 DNA reads TGCGCCAGCAGCTCCCTACCGGCGGAATCCGGGGAGCTGTTTTTT. Its protein product is CASSSLPAESGELFF.